The 4 T cell receptor beta chains in this list originate from one sample, sequenced in a study of cytomegalovirus exposure and HLA in healthy donors. This table comes from immunoSEQ multiplex PCR, and its TCRdb copy is limited to in-frame clones, with some not included. The table lists about 150,000 clones, 86% of them singletons. The sequenced sample consisted of PBMCs. These TCRs come from a young man in good health and CMV-seropositive.

The rearrangement uses TRBV29-1 and TRBJ2-7; D call uncertain. This CDR3 is 13 amino acids long. V lost 0 bases to trimming and J lost 3 bases, with 9 bases between them. Germline-derived CDR1 and CDR2 are SQVTM and ANQGSEA. The CDR3 here is CSVEDRVGYEQYF. As DNA, the CDR3 is TGCAGCGTTGAAGATCGGGTGGGCTACGAGCAGTACTTC.

The chain employs TRBV27 and TRBJ2-3, with D unclear. Trimming took 6 bases from V and 5 from J, leaving 12 bases between them. The CDR3 loop spans 13 amino acids. From germline, CDR1 is MNHEY and CDR2 SMNVEV (reference sequence). CDR3 residues: CASRSVYRDTQYF. DNA for the CDR3: TGTGCCAGCAGATCGGTTTACCGAGATACGCAGTATTTT.

The chain carries TRBV7-9 and TRBJ2-5; 14 bases agree with TRBD2. This CDR3 is built from 19 residues. The ends lost 6 bases at V and 2 bases at J; junction bases unmatched: 14. The germline CDR1 and CDR2 sequences are SEHNR and FQNEAQ (reference sequence). CDR3 region: CASRNPPGLAGDRQETQYF. CDR3 DNA: TGTGCCAGCAGGAATCCGCCGGGACTAGCGGGAGACAGACAAGAGACCCAGTACTTC.

In its sample, this clone was seen a few times. The chain links TRBV7-2 to TRBJ1-1; 9 nucleotides align to TRBD1. This CDR3 spans 16 amino acids. CDR1 and CDR2 from the germline V gene are SGHTA and FQGNSA. The J segment lost 3 bases and the V segment lost 1 base, leaving 6 bases of the junction unmatched. The CDR3 is CASSLGDREEDTEAFF. CDR3 coding DNA: TGTGCCAGCAGCTTAGGGGACAGGGAGGAAGACACTGAAGCTTTCTTT.